The 10 T cell receptor beta chains below all came from one sample that was sequenced in a study of T cells in Graves' hyperthyroidism and ophthalmopathy. There were TCR beta CDR3 regions amplified from RNA transcripts. Primed by the HTBI set, a first-round RT-PCR was run on the TCR CDR3. From the multiplex PCR reads, TCRdb called clonotypes with MiXCR, one entry per CDR3 protein. The sample yields a few hundred thousand distinct CDR3 sequences, less than 25% seen once. Sequenced material: blood. Receptors originate from a man aged 18 to 35 with Graves' hyperthyroidism.

This clonotype was found many times. The V and J genes are TRBV27 and TRBJ2-7; possibly TRBD1 or TRBD2 for D (5 bases each). Germline values: CDR1 MNHEY, CDR2 SMNVEV (reference sequence). The V gene lost 8 bases and the J gene lost 2 bases, with 13 bases spanning the gap. The CDR3 runs 13 residues. The CDR3 protein is CASGPGTTYEQYF. DNA of the CDR3: TGTGCCAGCGGTCCGGGGACGACCTACGAGCAGTACTTC.

Ten or more counts support this clonotype. CDR3 in amino acids: CASSSRTPGSWGYTF. The CDR3 region has the DNA TGTGCCAGCAGCTCACGAACACCAGGGAGTTGGGGCTACACCTTC. This sequence joins TRBV7-2 and TRBJ1-2; D perhaps matches TRBD1 (5 bases). Trimming took off 4 bases at V and 8 bases at J, with 20 bases between the two ends. CDR1 and CDR2 (germline): SGHTA, FQGNSA. CDR3 length equals 15 residues.

This clonotype was counted ten times or more. The chain couples TRBV20-1 to TRBJ1-5; perhaps TRBD1 as D (6 bases). V was pared by 6 bases and J by 3 bases, with 18 bases between. The CDR3 has 15 amino acids. Germline V CDR1 and CDR2: DFQATT, SNEGSKA (reference sequence). CDR3 sequence reads: CSAWREGGFNQPQHF. CDR3 in DNA: TGCAGTGCCTGGAGGGAAGGGGGGTTCAATCAGCCCCAGCATTTT.

This clonotype was recorded once. A much larger clone is a single base away; this may be a read error. The chain combines TRBV12-3 or TRBV12-4 with TRBJ1-5; maybe TRBD1 (6 bases). CDR3 length: 15 residues. The CDR3 region is CACSLANRGNQPQHF. Here the CDR3 DNA reads TGTGCCTGCAGTTTAGCCAACAGGGGCAATCAGCCCCAGCATTTT.

This clonotype was recorded many times. The V and J genes are TRBV12-3 or TRBV12-4 and TRBJ2-7; 7 bases align to TRBD2. This CDR3 has 14 residues. Trimming at V came to 5 bases and at J to 2 bases, leaving 6 bases not matched to a gene. The CDR3 loop reads CASSPLADAYEQYF. The CDR3 DNA sequence: TGTGCCAGCAGTCCGCTAGCGGACGCCTACGAGCAGTACTTC.

This clonotype was recorded many times. The chain links TRBV20-1 to TRBJ2-7, with TRBD1 matching 8 bases. The CDR3 sequence is 14 residues long. Germline V gene sequence: CDR1 DFQATT, CDR2 SNEGSKA (reference sequence). Germline trimming cut 1 base from V and 4 bases from J; bases unmatched to any gene: 6. CDR3 sequence reads: CSARGPHRGYEQYF. CDR3 coding DNA: TGCAGTGCTAGAGGCCCGCACAGGGGGTACGAGCAGTACTTC.

This clonotype was counted at least ten times. The V gene is TRBV20-1, the J gene TRBJ1-1; TRBD1 is a possible D gene (5 bases). V was cut by 0 bases and J by 5 bases, with 7 bases left in between. The CDR3 loop spans 12 amino acids. The germline gives CDR1 DFQATT, CDR2 SNEGSKA (reference sequence). CDR3 loop: CSAREGGTEAFF. The CDR3 bases are TGCAGTGCTAGAGAGGGGGGGACTGAAGCTTTCTTT.

This clonotype was detected ten times or more. This chain uses TRBV6-5 with TRBJ2-7; 8 bases are a match to TRBD2. The germline gives CDR1 MNHEY, CDR2 SVGAGI. CDR3 length equals 15 residues. Trimming cost V 2 bases and J 3 bases; bases outside gene matches: 6. The CDR3 nucleotides are TGTGCCAGCAGTTACGTGGCGGGGGGCAGCTACGAGCAGTACTTC. Translation: CASSYVAGGSYEQYF.

This chain links TRBV7-8 with TRBJ2-1; perhaps TRBD2 as D (5 bases). There are 15 residues in the CDR3. The V end lost 0 bases, the J end lost 2 bases, and 8 bases lay between the germline ends. The germline CDR1 and CDR2 sequences are SGHVS and FQNEAQ. The chain's CDR3 is CASSLAGSTYNEQFF. CDR3 nucleotides: TGTGCCAGCAGCTTAGCGGGGAGCACCTACAATGAGCAGTTCTTC. The entire variable domain, with the rest obtained from reference TRBV7-8 and TRBJ2-1, is as follows: GAGVSQSPRYKVAKRGQDVALRCDPISGHVSLFWYQQALGQGPEFLTYFQNEAQLDKSGLPSDRFFAERPEGSVSTLKIQRTQQEDSAVYLCASSLAGSTYNEQFFGPGTRLTVL.

J is TRBJ1-2 and V is TRBV6-1; tentatively, D is TRBD1 (5 bases). Germline CDR1 and CDR2: MNHNS and SASEGT. The length of the CDR3 is 13 residues. Trimming pared 10 bases from V and 3 bases from J, leaving 15 bases between. The CDR3 nucleotides are TGTGCCACCGGACGGGGGACCTACTATGGCTACACCTTC. This translates into CATGRGTYYGYTF.